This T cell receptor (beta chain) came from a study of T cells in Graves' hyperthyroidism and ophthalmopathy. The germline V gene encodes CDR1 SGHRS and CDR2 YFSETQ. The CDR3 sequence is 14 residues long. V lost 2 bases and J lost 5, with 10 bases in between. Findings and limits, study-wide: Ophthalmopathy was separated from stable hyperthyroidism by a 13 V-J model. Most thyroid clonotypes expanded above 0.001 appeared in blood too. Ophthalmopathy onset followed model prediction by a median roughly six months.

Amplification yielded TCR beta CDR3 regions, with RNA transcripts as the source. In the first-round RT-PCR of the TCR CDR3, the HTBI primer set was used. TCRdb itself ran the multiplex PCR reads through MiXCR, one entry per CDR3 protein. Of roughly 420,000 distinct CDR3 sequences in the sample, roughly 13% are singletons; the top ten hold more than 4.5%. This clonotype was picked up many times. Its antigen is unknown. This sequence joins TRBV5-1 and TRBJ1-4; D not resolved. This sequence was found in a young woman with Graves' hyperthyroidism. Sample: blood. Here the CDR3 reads CASSLGPGNEKLFF. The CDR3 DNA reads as TGCGCCAGCAGCTTAGGGCCGGGGAATGAAAAACTGTTTTTT.